This TCR beta chain was found in a study of blood T cell repertoires in COVID-19. Study-level background: Sites across the United States, Italy and Spain contributed samples from acute and convalescent COVID-19.

In the original workflow: Estimation of nucleated cell counts was performed using reference gene primer amplification. Assay: immunoSEQ multiplex PCR; the TCRdb copy retains only in-frame clones and omits some. For V, J and clone size, that table is used; D and trimming come from the DNA. The table has 160,000 or so clones, around 80% seen once. Cohorts were determined from participant-reported clinical history. Germline-derived CDR1 and CDR2 are SQVTM and ANQGSEA. The CDR3 totals 18 residues. Trimming removed 0 bases from V and 4 bases from J; junction bases left unmatched: 12. Sequencing was performed on PBMCs or T cells enriched from blood (not recorded which). V gene TRBV29-1 combines with J gene TRBJ2-3; 11 bases map to TRBD2. The sequence was obtained from a woman in her sixties or seventies who had recovered from COVID-19. CDR3 amino acids: CSVEEARGSGGAPDTQYF. CDR3 DNA: TGCAGCGTTGAAGAGGCCCGGGGTAGCGGGGGGGCACCAGATACGCAGTATTTT.